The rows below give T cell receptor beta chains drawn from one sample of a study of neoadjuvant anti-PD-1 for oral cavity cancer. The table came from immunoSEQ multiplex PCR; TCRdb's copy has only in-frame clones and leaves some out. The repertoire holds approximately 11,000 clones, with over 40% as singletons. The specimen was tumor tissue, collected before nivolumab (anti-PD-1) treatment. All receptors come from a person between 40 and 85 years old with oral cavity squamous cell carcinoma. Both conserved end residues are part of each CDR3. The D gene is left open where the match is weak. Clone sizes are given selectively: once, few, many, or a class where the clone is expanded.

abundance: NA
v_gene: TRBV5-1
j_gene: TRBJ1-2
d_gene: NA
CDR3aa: CASSLRQGGYGYTF
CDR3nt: TGCGCCAGCAGCTTGCGCCAGGGCGGCTATGGCTACACCTTC

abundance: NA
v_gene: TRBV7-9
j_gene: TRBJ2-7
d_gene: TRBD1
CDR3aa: CASSGTVGEQYF
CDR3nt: TGTGCCAGCAGCGGGACAGTGGGCGAGCAGTACTTC

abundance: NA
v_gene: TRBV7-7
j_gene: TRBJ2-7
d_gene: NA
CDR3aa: CASSLGGGDEQYF
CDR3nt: TGTGCCAGCAGCTTAGGGGGGGGCGACGAGCAGTACTTT

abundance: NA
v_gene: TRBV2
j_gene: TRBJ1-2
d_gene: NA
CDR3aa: CAISLRNYGYTF
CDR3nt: TGTGCCATCAGTCTTAGAAACTATGGCTACACCTTC

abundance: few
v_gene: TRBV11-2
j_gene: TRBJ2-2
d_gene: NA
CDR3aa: CASSMNTGELFF
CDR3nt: TGTGCCAGCAGCATGAACACCGGGGAGCTGTTTTTT

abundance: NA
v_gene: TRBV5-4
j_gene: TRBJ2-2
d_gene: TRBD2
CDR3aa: CASSLGTSGGSSGELFF
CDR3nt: TGTGCCAGCAGCCTCGGGACTAGCGGGGGCAGTTCCGGGGAGCTGTTTTTT

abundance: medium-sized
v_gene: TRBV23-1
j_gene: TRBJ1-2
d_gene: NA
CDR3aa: CASSHPPRKGPNYGYTF
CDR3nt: TGCGCCAGCAGTCACCCTCCCCGGAAGGGCCCAAACTATGGCTACACCTTC

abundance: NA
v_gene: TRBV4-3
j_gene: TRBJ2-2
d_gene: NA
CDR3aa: CASSQDVRSGAGTGELFF
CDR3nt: TGCGCCAGCAGCCAAGATGTGAGGTCAGGGGCGGGCACCGGGGAGCTGTTTTTT

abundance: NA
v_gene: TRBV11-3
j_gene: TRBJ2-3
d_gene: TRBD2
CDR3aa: CASSNPSSGGMTDTQYF
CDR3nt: TGTGCCAGCAGCAATCCTTCTAGCGGGGGCATGACAGATACGCAGTATTTT

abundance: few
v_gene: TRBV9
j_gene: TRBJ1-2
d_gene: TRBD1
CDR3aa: CASSAFPRDRGKVGYTF
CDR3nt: TGTGCCAGCAGCGCATTTCCGAGGGACAGGGGGAAGGTGGGCTACACCTTC

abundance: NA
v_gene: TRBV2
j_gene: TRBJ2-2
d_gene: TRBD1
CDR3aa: CASCGQANTGELFF
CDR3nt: TGTGCCAGCTGCGGACAGGCCAACACCGGGGAGCTGTTTTTT

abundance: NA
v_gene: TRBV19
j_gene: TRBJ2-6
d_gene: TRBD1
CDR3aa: CASSRRDRVTAGANVLTF
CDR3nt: TGTGCCAGTAGCCGAAGGGACAGGGTGACGGCTGGGGCCAACGTCCTGACTTTC

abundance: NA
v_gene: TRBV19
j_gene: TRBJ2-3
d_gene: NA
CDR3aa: CASSVDSRSTDTQYF
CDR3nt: TGTGCCAGTAGTGTCGACAGTCGAAGCACAGATACGCAGTATTTT

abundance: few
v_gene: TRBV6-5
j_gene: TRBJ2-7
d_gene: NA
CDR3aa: CASRPTGGFYEQYF
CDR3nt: TGTGCCAGCAGGCCGACAGGTGGATTCTACGAGCAGTACTTC

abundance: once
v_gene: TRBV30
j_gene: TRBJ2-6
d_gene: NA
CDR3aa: CASSSGGQYSSGANVLTF
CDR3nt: TGTGCCTCGTCCAGTGGTGGACAGTACAGCTCTGGGGCCAACGTCCTGACTTTC

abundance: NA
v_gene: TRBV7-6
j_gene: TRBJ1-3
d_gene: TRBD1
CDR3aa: CASSLGDRVEGNTIYF
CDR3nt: TGTGCCAGCAGCTTAGGGGACAGGGTCGAAGGAAACACCATATATTTT

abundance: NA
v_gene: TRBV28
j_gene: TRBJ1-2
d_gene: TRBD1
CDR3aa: CASTPGQGFSYGYTF
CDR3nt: TGTGCCAGCACCCCGGGACAGGGGTTCTCCTATGGCTACACCTTC

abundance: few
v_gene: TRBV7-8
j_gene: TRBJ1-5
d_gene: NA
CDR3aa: CASSLRSYSNQPQHF
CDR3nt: TGTGCCAGCAGCTTAAGGAGTTATAGCAATCAGCCCCAGCATTTT

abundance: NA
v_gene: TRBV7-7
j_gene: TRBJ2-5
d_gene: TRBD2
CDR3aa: CASSERGGRETQYF
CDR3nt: TGTGCCAGCAGCGAGCGGGGGGGCCGGGAGACCCAGTACTTC

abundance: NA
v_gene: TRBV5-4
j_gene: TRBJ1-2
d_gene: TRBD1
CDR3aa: CASSAGTGGPFYGYTF
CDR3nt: TGTGCCAGCAGCGCCGGGACAGGGGGCCCCTTCTATGGCTACACCTTC

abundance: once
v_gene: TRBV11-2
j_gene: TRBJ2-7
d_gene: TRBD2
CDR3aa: CASSPGGVRYEQYF
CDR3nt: TGTGCCAGCAGCCCCGGGGGGGTACGGTACGAGCAGTACTTC

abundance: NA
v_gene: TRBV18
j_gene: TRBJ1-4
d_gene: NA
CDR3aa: CASSPTVNFATNEKLFF
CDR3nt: TGTGCCAGCTCACCGACAGTAAACTTTGCAACTAATGAAAAACTGTTTTTT

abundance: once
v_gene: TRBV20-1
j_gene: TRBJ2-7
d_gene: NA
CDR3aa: CSARRGYEQYF
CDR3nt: TGCAGTGCGCGAAGGGGGTACGAGCAGTACTTC

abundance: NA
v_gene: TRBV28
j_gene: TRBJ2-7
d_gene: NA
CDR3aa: CASSFPDMGGTYEQYF
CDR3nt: TGTGCCAGCAGTTTTCCCGACATGGGGGGCACCTACGAGCAGTACTTC

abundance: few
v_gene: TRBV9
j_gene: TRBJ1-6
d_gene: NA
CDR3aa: CASSGGLNSPLHF
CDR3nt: TGTGCCAGCAGTGGGGGACTGAATTCACCCCTCCACTTT

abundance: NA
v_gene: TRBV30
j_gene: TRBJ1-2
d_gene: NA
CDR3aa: CAWSGTLDANYGYTF
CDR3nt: TGTGCCTGGAGTGGGACACTCGACGCTAACTATGGCTACACCTTC

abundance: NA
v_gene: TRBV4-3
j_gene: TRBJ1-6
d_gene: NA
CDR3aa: CASSQDFRGVAYNSPLHF
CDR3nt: TGCGCCAGCAGCCAAGATTTTCGGGGGGTGGCTTATAATTCACCCCTCCACTTT

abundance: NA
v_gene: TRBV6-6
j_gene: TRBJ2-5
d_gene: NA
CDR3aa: CASIQSRKVEETQYF
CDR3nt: TGTGCCAGCATCCAATCCAGGAAGGTTGAGGAGACCCAGTACTTC

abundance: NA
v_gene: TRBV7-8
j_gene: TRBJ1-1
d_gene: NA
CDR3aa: CASSLVQGNTEAFF
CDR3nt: TGTGCCAGCAGCTTAGTACAGGGTAACACTGAAGCTTTCTTT

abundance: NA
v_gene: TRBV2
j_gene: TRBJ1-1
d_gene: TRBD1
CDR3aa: CASNRRQGRDTEAFF
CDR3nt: TGTGCCAGCAATAGGAGACAGGGGCGGGACACTGAAGCTTTCTTT

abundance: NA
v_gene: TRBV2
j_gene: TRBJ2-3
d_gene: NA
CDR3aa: CASSAWGRGTDTQYF
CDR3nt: TGTGCCAGCAGCGCTTGGGGGCGAGGTACAGATACGCAGTATTTT

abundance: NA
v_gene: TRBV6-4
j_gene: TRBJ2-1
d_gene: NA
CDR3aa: CASSDSSGSYNEQFF
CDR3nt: TGTGCCAGCAGTGACTCTAGCGGCTCCTACAATGAGCAGTTCTTC

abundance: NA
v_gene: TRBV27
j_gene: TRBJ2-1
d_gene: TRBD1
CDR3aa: CASSLSRDRGYNEQFF
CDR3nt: TGTGCCAGCAGTTTATCGAGGGACAGGGGGTACAATGAGCAGTTCTTC

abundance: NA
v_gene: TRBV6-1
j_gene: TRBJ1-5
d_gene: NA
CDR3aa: CASIIRSPSNQPQHF
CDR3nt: TGTGCCAGCATCATACGAAGTCCTAGCAATCAGCCCCAGCATTTT

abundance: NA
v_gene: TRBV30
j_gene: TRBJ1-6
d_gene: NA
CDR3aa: CAWSVSRGNSPLHF
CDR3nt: TGTGCCTGGAGTGTAAGCAGGGGTAATTCACCCCTCCACTTT

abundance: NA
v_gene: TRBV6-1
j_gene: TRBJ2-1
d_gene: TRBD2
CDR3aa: CASSGTSGGAYNEQFF
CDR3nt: TGTGCCAGCAGTGGGACTAGCGGGGGGGCCTACAATGAGCAGTTCTTC

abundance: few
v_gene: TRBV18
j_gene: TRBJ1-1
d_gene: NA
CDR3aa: CASSWDLRGTEAFF
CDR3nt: TGTGCCAGCTCATGGGACCTGAGAGGCACTGAAGCTTTCTTT

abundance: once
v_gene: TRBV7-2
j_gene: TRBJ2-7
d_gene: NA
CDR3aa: CASSLEWGGATYEQYF
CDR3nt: TGTGCCAGCAGCTTAGAATGGGGGGGGGCCACCTACGAGCAGTACTTC

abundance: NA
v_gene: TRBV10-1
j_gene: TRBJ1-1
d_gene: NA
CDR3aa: CASSENPYTEAFF
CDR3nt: TGCGCCAGCAGTGAGAACCCGTACACTGAAGCTTTCTTT

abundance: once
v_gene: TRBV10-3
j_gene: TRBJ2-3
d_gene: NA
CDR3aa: CAISESEAGRDTQYF
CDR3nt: TGTGCCATCAGTGAGTCGGAGGCGGGGAGAGATACGCAGTATTTT

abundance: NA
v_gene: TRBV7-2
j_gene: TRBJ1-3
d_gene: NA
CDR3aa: CASSLAPSTSGNTIYF
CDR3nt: TGTGCCAGCAGCTTAGCCCCCTCGACCTCTGGAAACACCATATATTTT

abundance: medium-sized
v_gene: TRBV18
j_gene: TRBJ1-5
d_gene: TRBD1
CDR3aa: CASSPDRDQPQHF
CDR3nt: TGTGCCAGCTCACCTGACAGGGATCAGCCCCAGCATTTT

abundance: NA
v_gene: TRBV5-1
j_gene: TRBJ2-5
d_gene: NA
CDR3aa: CASSLDVETQYF
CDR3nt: TGCGCCAGCAGCTTGGATGTAGAGACCCAGTACTTC

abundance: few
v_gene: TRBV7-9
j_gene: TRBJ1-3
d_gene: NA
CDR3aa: CASSLDGNTIYF
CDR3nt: TGTGCCAGCAGCTTAGACGGAAACACCATATATTTT

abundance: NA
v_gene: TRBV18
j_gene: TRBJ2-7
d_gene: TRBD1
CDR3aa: CASSLQGVGEQYF
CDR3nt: TGTGCCAGCTCACTACAGGGGGTGGGCGAGCAGTACTTC

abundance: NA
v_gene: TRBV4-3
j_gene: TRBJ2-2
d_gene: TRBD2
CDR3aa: CASSQDLIGGRNTGELFF
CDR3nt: TGCGCCAGCAGCCAAGATCTTATCGGGGGGAGAAACACCGGGGAGCTGTTTTTT

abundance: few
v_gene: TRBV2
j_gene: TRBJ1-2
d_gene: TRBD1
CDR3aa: CASSGQGIPTNYGYTF
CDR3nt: TGTGCCAGCAGTGGACAGGGGATACCTACTAACTATGGCTACACCTTC

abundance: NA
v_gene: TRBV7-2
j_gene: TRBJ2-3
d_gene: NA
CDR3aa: CASSLRLYSPTDTQYF
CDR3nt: TGTGCCAGCAGCTTAAGGCTCTACTCACCGACAGATACGCAGTATTTT

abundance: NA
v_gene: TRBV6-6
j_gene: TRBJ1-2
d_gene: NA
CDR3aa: CASSYHMGTGSGGYTF
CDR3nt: TGTGCCAGCAGTTACCACATGGGGACGGGTTCGGGGGGCTACACCTTC

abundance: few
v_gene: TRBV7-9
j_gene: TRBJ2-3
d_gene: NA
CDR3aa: CASSLFGGRSTDTQYF
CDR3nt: TGTGCCAGCAGCTTATTCGGGGGGCGCAGCACAGATACGCAGTATTTT

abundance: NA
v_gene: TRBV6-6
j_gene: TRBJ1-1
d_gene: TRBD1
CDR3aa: CASSPNRGKNTEAFF
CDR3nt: TGTGCCAGCAGTCCTAACAGGGGGAAGAACACTGAAGCTTTCTTT

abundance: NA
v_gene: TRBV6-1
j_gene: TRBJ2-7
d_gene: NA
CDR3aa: CASTRGPGHYEQYF
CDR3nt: TGTGCCAGCACTCGCGGCCCGGGTCACTACGAGCAGTACTTC